This T cell receptor beta chain was recovered during a study of T cell repertoires in cytomegalovirus infection. Study results and limitations: CMV-specific TCR beta clonotypes restricted by HLA-C dominated the ex vivo response. Frequencies of public TCR beta families were cumulated, and this identified carriers of CMV plus the relevant HLA.

TCRdb redid the calling of the reads with MiXCR, one entry per CDR3 protein. The repertoire holds some 920,000 distinct CDR3 sequences, with under 40% as singletons. Germline CDR1 reads SGHAT; CDR2 reads FQNNGV. Germline trimming cut 1 base from V and 3 bases from J; bases unmatched to any gene: 7. The CDR3 has 16 amino acids. A remark on this clonotype: The antigen remains undetermined.

This chain connects TRBV11-2 to TRBJ2-5, with 8 bases fitting TRBD1. The sample was cultured CD8+ T cells from PBMCs, taken from culture after CMV antigen stimulation. The sequence was collected from a human donor in good health (CMV status not recorded). Some clones in this sample may be carry-over from other donors' samples. The CDR3 is CASSLALGGQEETQYF. CDR3 bases: TGTGCCAGCAGCTTAGCCCTAGGGGGACAGGAAGAGACCCAGTACTTC. Based on the CDR3 plus reference TRBV11-2 and TRBJ2-5, the full variable domain is EAGVAQSPRYKIIEKRQSVAFWCNPISGHATLYWYQQILGQGPKLLIQFQNNGVVDDSQLPKDRFSAERLKGVDSTLKIQPAKLEDSAVYLCASSLALGGQEETQYFGPGTRLLVL.